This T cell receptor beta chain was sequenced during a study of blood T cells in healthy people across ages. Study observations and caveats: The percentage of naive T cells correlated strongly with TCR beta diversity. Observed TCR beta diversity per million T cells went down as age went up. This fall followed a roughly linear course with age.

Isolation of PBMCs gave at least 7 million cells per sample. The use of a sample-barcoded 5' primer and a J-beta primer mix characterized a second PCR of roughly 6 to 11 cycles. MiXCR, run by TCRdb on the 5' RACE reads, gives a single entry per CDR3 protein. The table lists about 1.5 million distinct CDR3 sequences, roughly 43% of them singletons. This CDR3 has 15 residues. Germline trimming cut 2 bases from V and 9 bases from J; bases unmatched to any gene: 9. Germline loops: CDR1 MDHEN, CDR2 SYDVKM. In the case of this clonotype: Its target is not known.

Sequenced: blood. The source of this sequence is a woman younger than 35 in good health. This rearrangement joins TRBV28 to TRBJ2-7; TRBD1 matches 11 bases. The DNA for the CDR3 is TGTGCCAGCAGTTTAGGGACAGGGGGTGGAAGCGGGCAGTACTTC. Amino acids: CASSLGTGGGSGQYF. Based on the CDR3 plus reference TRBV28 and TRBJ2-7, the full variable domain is DVKVTQSSRYLVKRTGEKVFLECVQDMDHENMFWYRQDPGLGLRLIYFSYDVKMKEKGDIPEGYSVSREKKERFSLILESASTNQTSMYLCASSLGTGGGSGQYFGPGTRLTVT.